This T cell receptor beta chain was sequenced during a study of cytomegalovirus exposure and HLA in healthy donors. Study-wide context: Approximately 200 million T cells yielded fewer than 120 million unique TCR beta sequences in earlier analysis.

A remark on this clone: Its target is unknown.

Germline V gene data show CDR1 as SQVTM and CDR2 as ANQGSEA. Trimming shortened V by 7 bases and J by 8 bases, and 9 bases separated the two germline ends. The CDR3 sequence is 10 residues long. General observations from the study: Cytomegalovirus association was assigned to about 150 TCR beta chains. HLA-A and HLA-B allele assignments for most subjects were reportedly predicted accurately using TCR beta sequences. In a later analysis, TCR beta V- and J-gene trimming was associated with a missense DCLRE1C variant.

The study ran its PCR with 60 Vbeta and 13 Jbeta primers. Clones were read by immunoSEQ multiplex PCR, and TCRdb kept only the in-frame ones, dropping some. The sample shows over 100,000 clones, approximately 76% of them seen only once. This TCR was sampled from a woman aged 50 to 60 in good health and CMV-seropositive. This chain links TRBV29-1 with TRBJ2-4; D possibly corresponds to TRBD1 (5 bases). Source material: PBMCs. The CDR3 spells CSARDDIQYF. The CDR3 nucleotides read TGCAGCGCCAGGGATGACATTCAGTACTTC.